The subject of this entry is one TCR beta chain. Its antigen is not known. The sample originates from a study of Ad26.COV2.S vaccination and SARS-CoV-2 variants. On the study more broadly: The donor participated in the COV1001 trial, in its Ad26.COV2.S arm. Ad26.COV2.S was injected intramuscularly once or twice, 56 days apart.

Documented treatment: around 19 received Ad26.COV2.S at low or high dose, single or two shots; roughly five received placebo; per-sample allocation not given. Sample collection was performed on day 63 after the first vaccine or placebo injection. V was shortened by 7 bases and J by 2 bases, with 9 bases between the two germline ends. The CDR3 consists of 13 residues. The germline V gene encodes CDR1 MNHEY and CDR2 SVGAGI. Clones were read by immunoSEQ multiplex PCR, and TCRdb kept only the in-frame ones, dropping some. Of roughly 700,000 clones listed, around 92% were seen once; the top ten hold around 1.5%. Study conclusions and caveats: People given the vaccine had a wider spike-specific TCR breadth than placebo recipients did. Possible underestimation of total T cell responses by the TCR breadth and depth analyses was noted.

The receptor comes from a person aged 18-65 years who received the Ad26.COV2.S COVID-19 vaccine or a placebo. Here the sequenced sample was peripheral blood, taken in a trial of Ad26.COV2.S vaccine versus placebo. This chain links TRBV6-5 with TRBJ1-3; unclear D gene. The CDR3 protein is CASMSGPGNTIYF. In DNA, the CDR3 is TGTGCCAGCATGTCGGGCCCTGGAAACACCATATATTTT.